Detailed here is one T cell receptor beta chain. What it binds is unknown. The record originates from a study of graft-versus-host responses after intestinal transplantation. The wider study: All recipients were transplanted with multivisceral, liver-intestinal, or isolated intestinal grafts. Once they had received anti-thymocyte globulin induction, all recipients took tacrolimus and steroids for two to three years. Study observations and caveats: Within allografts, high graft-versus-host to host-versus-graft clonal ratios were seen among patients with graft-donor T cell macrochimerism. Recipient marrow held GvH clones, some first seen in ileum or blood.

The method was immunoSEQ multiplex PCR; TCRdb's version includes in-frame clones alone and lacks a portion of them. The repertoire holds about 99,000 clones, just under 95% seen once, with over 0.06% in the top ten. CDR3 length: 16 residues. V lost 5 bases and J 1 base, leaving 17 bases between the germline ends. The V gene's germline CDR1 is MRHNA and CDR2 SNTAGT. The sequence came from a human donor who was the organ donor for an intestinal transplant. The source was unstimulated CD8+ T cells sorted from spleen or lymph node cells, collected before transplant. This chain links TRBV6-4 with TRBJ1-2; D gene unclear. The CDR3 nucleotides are TGTGCCAGCAGTCTCTACCTTGAGGAAAATAACTATGGCTACACCTTC. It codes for CASSLYLEENNYGYTF.